This T cell receptor (beta chain) was documented in a study of CD8+CD57+ T cells in acquired aplastic anemia. Across the whole study: Across the sorted CD4+ and CD8+ cells, DNA amounts averaged 3.2 ug.

General study findings and limits: With respect to CD8+ Simpson's diversity, patients and controls did not differ significantly. Found in both controls and patients were twenty-nine CD8+ CDR3 sequences.

Previously, flow cytometry had revealed CD8+CD57+ cell expansion in the patients chosen for sequencing. There were no patients without severe acquired aplastic anemia. Investigators profiled TCR beta VDJ and CDR3 from genomic DNA template. Via MiXCR, TCRdb re-called the reads, giving one row per CDR3 protein. The repertoire has about 250,000 distinct CDR3 sequences, approximately 45% of them found once; the top ten carry 7.8%. CDR1 DFQATT and CDR2 SNEGSKA come from the germline V gene (reference sequence). There are 18 residues in the CDR3. The V and J ends lost 5 bases and 0 bases, in that order; junction bases with no gene match: 16. This clonotype was counted at least ten times. The antigen remains undetermined.

This chain uses TRBV20-1 with TRBJ2-3, with TRBD2 matching over 8 bases. The clonotype was recovered from a human donor with aplastic anemia. The sequenced material came from sorted CD4+, CD8+, or CD8+CD57+ T cells (not recorded which) from PBMCs. The DNA for the CDR3 is TGCAGTGCTTTGACTAGCGAGCCTAGACGGTTTAGCACAGATACGCAGTATTTT. Translated: CSALTSEPRRFSTDTQYF.